This TCR beta chain emerged from a study of shared clonotypes between healthy human individuals. Broader study findings: Naive subsets, compared against memory subsets, generally had larger estimated richness values. Despite large depth, rarefaction showed incomplete sorted-subset sequencing.

This clone was found once. What it recognizes is unknown. Some clones are missing from TCRdb's copy, which holds only in-frame ones; the method was immunoSEQ multiplex PCR. The sample lists around 510,000 clones, 95% to 97% occurring once. The germline V gene has CDR1 SGHTA and CDR2 FQGTGA. The CDR3 spans 15 residues. The V and J ends lost 4 bases and 1 base, in that order; junction bases with no gene match: 6. This sequence was found in a young woman in good health. V is TRBV7-3 and J is TRBJ2-5; TRBD2 matches at 7 bases. The sample was naive CD4+ T cells sorted from blood. Subset denoted: CD45RA+ positively selected. The CDR3 region is CASSSLGRGQETQYF. The CDR3 nucleotides read TGTGCCAGCAGCTCCTTAGGGAGGGGCCAAGAGACCCAGTACTTC.